This TCR beta chain was observed in a study of breast tumors, draining lymph nodes, adjacent tissues (dated by TCRdb to the mid-2010s). About the investigation overall: In breast cancer patients, the study compared the TCR beta repertoires of tumor, adjacent nontumor tissue and axillary lymph nodes. In human breast cancer, the study set out to evaluate how tumor, surrounding tissue and draining lymph node repertoires relate to one another and whether T cells may move between these sites.

Study-wide findings and limitations: The data were judged consistent with most tumor T cells deriving from the lymph node and then expanding within tumor tissue. The study presented the conclusion that tumor T cells originate in lymph nodes as consistent with a hypothesis, not as something directly demonstrated. Tumor and nontumor tissue repertoires were significantly more similar in luminal-like than in basal-like breast cancer. Tumor T-cell repertoires showed less diversity than lymph node repertoires and more diversity than nontumor tissue repertoires, and tumor T-cell repertoires showed preferential V and J gene usage.

Sequenced using an Illumina HiSeq 2000. Multiplex PCR amplification was used to build the TCR beta chain libraries. High-throughput sequencing was used to analyze the amplified TCR beta chain products. Using fastp at Q25 and MiXCR, TCRdb reprocessed the public reads and kept productive beta chains. One record per CDR3 amino acid sequence lists the most common genes and DNA. The sample profile shows about 130,000 distinct CDR3 sequences; 21% of them were found once. Roughly 2.2% of the sample is taken by the ten largest. Taken from cysteine to phenylalanine, the CDR3 has 15 residues. Only the CDR3 DNA is retained, 45 bases long and in frame from the first base. CDR1 is given as MDHEN and CDR2 as SYDVKM, both from the germline V gene. V ends up 6 bases short and J 4 bases short, with an unmatched junction base count of 7. Lymph node samples came from the axillary draining lymph nodes of breast cancer patients.

As to this clonotype: The clone's antigen remains unknown. No clone much larger than this one lies a single base away; base qualities are absent.

This receptor was identified in a female donor with breast cancer. Some clones in this sample may be carry-over from other donors' samples. The sequencing sample was made of axillary lymph node tissue. Rearrangement joined TRBV28 to TRBJ2-5; 11 central bases correspond to TRBD2. This receptor has the CDR3 CASSPPLAGVETQYF. The nucleotide sequence is given as TGTGCCAGCAGCCCTCCACTAGCGGGAGTAGAGACCCAGTACTTC.